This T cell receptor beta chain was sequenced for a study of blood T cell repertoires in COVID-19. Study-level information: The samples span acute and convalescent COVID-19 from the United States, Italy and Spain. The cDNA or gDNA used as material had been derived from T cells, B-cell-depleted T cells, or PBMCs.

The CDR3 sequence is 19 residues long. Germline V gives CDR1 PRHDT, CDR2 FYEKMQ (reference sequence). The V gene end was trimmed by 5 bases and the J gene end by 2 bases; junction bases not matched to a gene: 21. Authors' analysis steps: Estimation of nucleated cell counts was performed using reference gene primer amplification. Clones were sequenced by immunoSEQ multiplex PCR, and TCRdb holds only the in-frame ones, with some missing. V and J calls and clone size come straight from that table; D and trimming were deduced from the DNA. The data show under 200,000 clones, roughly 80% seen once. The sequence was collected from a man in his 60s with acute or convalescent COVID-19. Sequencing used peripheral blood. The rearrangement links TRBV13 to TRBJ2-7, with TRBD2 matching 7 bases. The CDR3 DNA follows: TGTGCCAGCAGCCCCTCCCTGCATTCCTCAGCGGGGCTACCCTACGAGCAGTACTTC. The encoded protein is CASSPSLHSSAGLPYEQYF.